These 19 T cell receptor beta chains were sequenced from one sample in a study of identical twins. TCRdb processed the 5' RACE reads anew with MiXCR; each CDR3 protein has one entry. The sample contains a few hundred thousand distinct CDR3 sequences, approximately 14% of which appear only once. Another study also made use of these data, one on yellow fever vaccine responses in identical twins.

The specimen sequenced was CD4+ T cells sorted from blood. Source of these receptors: a woman under 30 in good health.

The chain is built from TRBV7-9 and TRBJ2-1; D may be TRBD1 or TRBD2 (5 bases each). In germline, CDR1 is SEHNR, CDR2 FQNEAQ (reference sequence). The CDR3 is 14 amino acids. V was pared by 2 bases and J by 7 bases, with 12 bases between. CDR3 sequence: CASSLKGPSNEQFF. CDR3 sequence (DNA): TGTGCCAGCAGCTTAAAGGGACCCTCTAATGAGCAGTTCTTC.

This clonotype was counted at least ten times. The V and J genes are TRBV10-3 and TRBJ1-5; D uncertain. The ends were cut back, 10 bases at V and 1 base at J, with 11 bases in the middle. CDR3 size: 13 residues. Germline loops: CDR1 ENHRY, CDR2 SYGVKD. The CDR3 reads CATSEVSNQPQHF. In DNA form, the CDR3 reads TGTGCCACCTCGGAAGTGAGCAATCAGCCCCAGCATTTT.

The V call is TRBV5-1, the J call TRBJ2-2; no firm D call. CDR1 SGHRS and CDR2 YFSETQ come from the germline V gene. This CDR3 contains 13 residues. Trimming stripped 2 bases from V and 6 bases from J, with 8 bases between. Written as DNA, the CDR3 is TGCGCCAGCAGCTTAAACAAAGCCGGGGAGCTGTTTTTT. Translating gives CASSLNKAGELFF.

J is TRBJ2-7 and V is TRBV6-1; 8 bases are shared with TRBD1. V lost 6 bases and J lost 3; bases outside the gene matches: 10. This CDR3 contains 15 residues. Germline V gene sequence: CDR1 MNHNS, CDR2 SASEGT. The CDR3 here is CASSTGGGGGYEQYF. The CDR3 nucleotides are TGTGCCAGCAGCACAGGGGGAGGTGGCGGCTACGAGCAGTACTTC.

The chain combines TRBV7-2 with TRBJ2-7; the D gene could be TRBD1 or TRBD2 (5 bases each). This CDR3 contains 14 residues. Germline CDR1 reads SGHTA; CDR2 reads FQGNSA. V lost 3 bases, J lost 5 bases, and 14 bases lay in between. CDR3 sequence (DNA): TGTGCCAGCAGCTTCGGGACCTATAGGGACGAGCAGTACTTC. Protein product: CASSFGTYRDEQYF.

The V call is TRBV4-3, the J call TRBJ1-6, with D possibly being TRBD1 (5 bases). The V end lost 0 bases, the J end lost 19 bases, and 19 bases lay between the germline ends. CDR3 length: 14 residues. CDR1 and CDR2 (germline): LGHNA, YSLEER. CDR3 sequence: CASSQEDLGTPVHF. The CDR3 nucleotides are TGCGCCAGCAGCCAAGAAGACCTCGGGACTCCGGTTCACTTT.

This clonotype was seen just once. This sequence joins TRBV7-3 and TRBJ2-4; tentative D call: TRBD1 (7 bases). The length of the CDR3 is 16 residues. V was pared by 1 base and J by 0 bases, with 10 bases between. The V gene's germline CDR1 is SGHTA and CDR2 FQGTGA. CDR3 sequence: CASSLSRGVAKNIQYF. In DNA form, the CDR3 reads TGTGCCAGCAGCTTAAGCAGGGGGGTAGCCAAAAACATTCAGTACTTC.

In this sample, this clonotype turned up a few times. This chain links TRBV3-1 with TRBJ1-4; D is undetermined. Germline assignment: CDR1 LGHDT and CDR2 YNNKEL (reference sequence). CDR3 length: 13 residues. Trimming stripped 1 base from V and 3 bases from J, with 3 bases between. The CDR3 region has the DNA TGTGCCAGCAGCCAAGTGGCTAATGAAAAACTGTTTTTT. It yields the protein CASSQVANEKLFF.

This clonotype was observed many times. This chain joins TRBV7-2 and TRBJ2-5; D uncertain. Trimming left V 0 bases short and J 2 bases short, with 4 bases between. CDR3 length equals 13 residues. The germline V gene has CDR1 SGHTA and CDR2 FQGNSA. CDR3 residues: CASSLATQETQYF. The CDR3 DNA sequence: TGTGCCAGCAGCTTAGCAACTCAAGAGACCCAGTACTTC.

This rearrangement joins TRBV11-3 to TRBJ2-7, with a possible D match to TRBD1 (5 bases). The V and J ends lost 1 base and 6 bases respectively, with 13 bases between them. This CDR3 has 14 residues. CDR1 is SGHNT, CDR2 YENEEA, per germline. This CDR3 reads CASSLGKQVGEQYF. The DNA for the CDR3 is TGTGCCAGCAGCTTAGGTAAACAGGTCGGCGAGCAGTACTTC.

This clonotype was recorded many times. This rearrangement joins TRBV5-8 to TRBJ2-3; perhaps TRBD1 as D (6 bases). There are 13 residues in the CDR3. Germline CDR1 SGHTS, CDR2 YDEGEE. V was cut by 2 bases and J by 3 bases, with 7 bases left in between. CDR3: CASSFTGTDTQYF. The CDR3 nucleotides are TGTGCCAGCAGCTTTACAGGGACAGATACGCAGTATTTT.

The V and J genes are TRBV18 and TRBJ2-3; the D gene is possibly TRBD1 (6 bases). V lost 2 bases, J lost 7 bases, and 13 bases lay in between. Germline V CDR1 and CDR2: KGHSH, LQKENI. CDR3 length: 14 residues. The CDR3 loop reads CASSPASQGNTQYF. The CDR3, as DNA: TGTGCCAGCTCACCAGCAAGCCAGGGGAATACGCAGTATTTT. Drawing the rest from reference TRBV18 and TRBJ2-3, the complete variable domain is NAGVMQNPRHLVRRRGQEARLRCSPMKGHSHVYWYRQLPEEGLKFMVYLQKENIIDESGMPKERFSAEFPKEGPSILRIQQVVRGDSAAYFCASSPASQGNTQYFGPGTRLTVL.

The chain is built from TRBV6-5 and TRBJ1-6; maybe TRBD1 (5 bases). CDR3 length: 15 amino acids. Trimming took 3 bases from V and 6 from J, leaving 12 bases between them. Germline values: CDR1 MNHEY, CDR2 SVGAGI. This CDR3 is CASSYEQASNSPLHF. CDR3 nucleotide sequence: TGTGCCAGCAGTTATGAACAGGCCTCTAATTCACCCCTCCACTTT.

This clonotype appeared a few times. The chain links TRBV27 to TRBJ2-6; a weak D match, TRBD1 (6 bases). V dropped 2 bases and J dropped 1 base, with 18 bases sitting between them. There are 19 residues in the CDR3. In germline, CDR1 is MNHEY, CDR2 SMNVEV (reference sequence). CDR3 bases: TGTGCCAGCAGTTTAACGGTGGGACAAGGGGAGTCTGGGGCCAACGTCCTGACTTTC. Its translation: CASSLTVGQGESGANVLTF.

This clonotype occurred many times. The genes are TRBV6-5 and TRBJ2-2; unclear D gene. V was clipped by 6 bases and J by 6 bases, with 8 bases between them. Germline CDR1 and CDR2: MNHEY and SVGAGI. CDR3 length: 12 residues. DNA for the CDR3: TGTGCCAGCAGCCCTACATCCGGGGAGCTGTTTTTT. This gives the protein CASSPTSGELFF.

The table lists this clonotype with a count of one. The chain couples TRBV5-6 to TRBJ2-1; TRBD2 matches at 9 bases. The CDR3 spans 18 residues. V shed 4 bases and J 8 bases; nucleotides not matched to a gene: 19. Germline-derived CDR1 and CDR2 are SGHDT and YYEEEE. This chain's CDR3 is CASSPLRGGRIGQDEQFF. The DNA for the CDR3 is TGTGCCAGCAGCCCCCTGCGGGGGGGCCGTATAGGTCAGGATGAGCAGTTCTTC.

In its sample, this clonotype was seen many times. The J gene is TRBJ2-1, the V gene TRBV5-1; D uncertain. The CDR3 sequence is 13 residues long. Germline CDR1 and CDR2: SGHRS and YFSETQ. V lost 4 bases, J lost 8 bases, and 13 bases lay in between. The CDR3 sequence is CASSLQPWDEQFF. Written as DNA, the CDR3 is TGCGCCAGCAGCCTTCAGCCTTGGGATGAGCAGTTCTTC.

This clonotype has at least ten counts. This rearrangement joins TRBV24-1 to TRBJ2-1; TRBD1 agrees at 10 bases. The CDR3 is 16 amino acids. J lost 10 bases, V lost 7 bases, and 15 bases had no gene match. The germline V gene encodes CDR1 KGHDR and CDR2 SFDVKD. The DNA for the CDR3 is TGTGCCACCAGCGAGGGGGGACAGGGGCTCGGGGGGGAGCAGTTCTTC. Translating it yields CATSEGGQGLGGEQFF.

This clonotype was observed at least ten times. The chain has TRBV29-1 and TRBJ2-1; D may be TRBD1 or TRBD2 (6 bases each). With 5 bases removed from V and 8 bases from J, the gap between germline ends came to 16 bases. This CDR3 is built from 13 residues. Germline assignment: CDR1 SQVTM and CDR2 ANQGSEA. The CDR3 DNA reads TGCAGCGTTCAGGGGATAGGGGGGTATGAGCAGTTCTTC. This gives the protein CSVQGIGGYEQFF.